This T cell receptor (beta chain) was sequenced for a study of blood T cell repertoires in COVID-19. Study information: COVID-19 samples collected from the United States, Italy and Spain covered acute and convalescent phases. In each case, the material was cDNA or gDNA derived from T cells, B-cell-depleted T cells, or PBMCs.

Methods used by the authors: Using reference gene primer amplification, nucleated cell counts were estimated. Using immunoSEQ multiplex PCR, the repertoire was profiled, and TCRdb retains in-frame clones only, with some absent. D and trimming come from the DNA, and the V and J calls and clone size come from that table. In the table there are fewer than 150,000 clones, roughly 90% of which are singletons. Germline values: CDR1 KGHSH, CDR2 LQKENI. Trimming pared 3 bases from V and 4 bases from J, leaving 16 bases between. The CDR3 has 17 residues. Sequences were obtained from peripheral blood. This clonotype originated in a man in his fifties or sixties with active or convalescent COVID-19. This chain joins TRBV18 and TRBJ2-6; tentatively, D is TRBD1 (6 bases). The CDR3 region is CASSPMLQGAGANVLTF. The DNA for the CDR3 is TGTGCCAGCTCACCTATGCTACAGGGAGCCGGGGCCAACGTCCTGACTTTC.